This paragraph reports one T cell receptor (beta chain). What it binds is unknown. This specimen belongs to a study of T-cell reconstitution after alpha-beta-depleted transplantation in children. The authors prepared the TCRbeta library with unique molecular identifiers. TCRdb redid the calling of the PCR reads with MiXCR, one entry per CDR3 protein. Among just over 200,000 distinct CDR3 sequences, about 8.2% were seen once, and the ten largest hold 35% to 40%. Findings and caveats of the study: Newly produced T cells mostly provided counts and TCRbeta diversity after one year, as hyperexpanded clones declined. As was reported, about two months after transplant, alpha-beta T cells came from several hundred expanded graft clones.

The CDR3 totals 13 residues. The V gene's germline CDR1 is DFQATT and CDR2 SNEGSKA (reference sequence). The ends lost 7 bases at V and 3 bases at J; junction bases unmatched: 2. Sequenced material: PBMCs, mostly from graft donor cells, taken 360 days after TCRalphabeta/CD19-depleted stem cell transplant. This TCR was sampled from a male patient between 2 and 10 years old who had a stem cell transplant for acute myeloid leukemia, so the T cells may come from the graft donor. The chain recombines TRBV20-1 with TRBJ2-2; 10 bases are shared with TRBD2. The CDR3 sequence is CSGLAGDTGELFF. CDR3 DNA sequence: TGCAGTGGCCTAGCGGGAGACACCGGGGAGCTGTTTTTT.